Sequencing of this T cell receptor beta chain was carried out in a study of OX40 agonist ivuxolimab in advanced cancers. Losses at the gene ends were 5 bases for V and 3 bases for J; bases not matched to a gene: 6. CDR1 and CDR2 (germline): SGHRS, YFSETQ. The CDR3 loop spans 15 amino acids. Clones were read by immunoSEQ multiplex PCR, and TCRdb kept only the in-frame ones, dropping some. The profile covers approximately 84,000 clones, with around 87% appearing a single time and over 0.9% taken by the ten largest. This specimen consisted of CD4+ or CD8+ T cells sorted from blood, obtained in a trial of the OX40 agonist ivuxolimab. This receptor was obtained from an adult with an advanced solid tumor such as melanoma, head and neck, liver or kidney cancer. The chain links TRBV5-1 to TRBJ2-7, with TRBD1 matching over 12 bases. This CDR3 reads CASRSGTGGDYEQYF. CDR3 coding DNA: TGCGCCAGCAGGTCCGGGACAGGGGGCGACTACGAGCAGTACTTC.